The T cell receptor beta chain described here comes from a study of blood T cells in healthy people across ages. Using a J-beta primer mix together with a sample-barcoded 5' primer, a second PCR was run for about 7 to 12 cycles. The template-switch adaptor was a 5' adaptor with 12 random nucleotides. It tagged each cDNA molecule. TCRdb ran MiXCR on the 5' RACE reads and lists one entry per CDR3 protein. The sample has about 1.1 million distinct CDR3 sequences; more than 30% are singletons. Worth noting for this clonotype: Its antigen is unknown.

With each sample, at least 6 micrograms of total RNA were extracted. CDR1 and CDR2 (germline): MDHEN, SYDVKM. V dropped 6 bases and J dropped 0 bases, with 12 bases sitting between them. CDR3 length: 14 amino acids. Study-level results: Per-million-T-cell TCR beta diversity fell roughly linearly with age. There was a strong correlation between TCR beta diversity and naive T cell percentage.

The chain uses TRBV28 and TRBJ2-7; D is undetermined. Sequences were obtained from blood. The receptor was isolated from a man aged 18 to 29 in good health. CDR3 in amino acids: CASSNDGFSYEQYF. CDR3 DNA: TGTGCCAGCAGCAACGATGGATTCTCCTACGAGCAGTACTTC.